This T cell receptor beta chain stems from a study of T cells in Graves' hyperthyroidism and ophthalmopathy. Germline CDR1 and CDR2: SQVTM and ANQGSEA. The CDR3 covers 15 residues. Trimming shortened V by 0 bases and J by 3 bases, and 12 bases separated the two germline ends. This clonotype showed up many times. Researchers took RNA transcripts and amplified the TCR beta CDR3 regions from them. The HTBI primer set was used in a first-round RT-PCR of the TCR CDR3. Via MiXCR, TCRdb re-called the multiplex PCR reads, giving one row per CDR3 protein. The top ten clones hold about a quarter of a sample with 270,000 or so distinct CDR3 sequences, less than 30% of them seen once. Diagnoses were made from clinical symptoms, serum measures (thyroxine and TRAb), thyroid ultrasound and orbital computed tomography. The PBMCs were taken from around 10 ml of fresh peripheral blood.

This receptor was identified in a man aged 35-49 years with Graves' hyperthyroidism that later progressed to Graves' ophthalmopathy. The chain combines TRBV29-1 with TRBJ1-3; perhaps TRBD1 as D (6 bases). Material: blood. CDR3 loop: CSVEDPDRGGNTIYF. CDR3 DNA: TGCAGCGTTGAAGACCCGGACAGAGGTGGAAACACCATATATTTT.